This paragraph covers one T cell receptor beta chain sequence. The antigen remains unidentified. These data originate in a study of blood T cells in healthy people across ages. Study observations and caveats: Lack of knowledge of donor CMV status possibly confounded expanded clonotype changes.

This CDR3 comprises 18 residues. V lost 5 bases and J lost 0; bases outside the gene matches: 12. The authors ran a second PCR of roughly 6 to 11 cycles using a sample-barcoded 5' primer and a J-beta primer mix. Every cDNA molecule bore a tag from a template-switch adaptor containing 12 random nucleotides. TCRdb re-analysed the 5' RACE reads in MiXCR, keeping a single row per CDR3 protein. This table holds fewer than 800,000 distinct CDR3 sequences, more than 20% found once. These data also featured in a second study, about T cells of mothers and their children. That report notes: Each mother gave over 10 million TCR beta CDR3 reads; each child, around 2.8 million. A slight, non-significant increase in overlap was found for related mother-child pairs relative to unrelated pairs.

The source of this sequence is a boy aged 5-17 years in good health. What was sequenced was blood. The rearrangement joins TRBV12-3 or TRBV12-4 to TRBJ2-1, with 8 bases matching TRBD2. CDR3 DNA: TGTGCCAGCAGTCATTTAGCGGGGTCCCGGAGCTCCTACAATGAGCAGTTCTTC. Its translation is CASSHLAGSRSSYNEQFF.